This T cell receptor beta chain was documented in a study of Graves' ophthalmopathy and Graves' hyperthyroidism. At the level of the study: The collection of peripheral blood took place at initial diagnosis, before any treatment.

RNA transcripts yielded amplified TCR beta CDR3 regions. HTBI primers were employed in first-round RT-PCR, then a second-round multiplex PCR followed. TCRdb itself ran the multiplex PCR reads through MiXCR, one entry per CDR3 protein. The sample shows hundreds of thousands of distinct CDR3 sequences, around a fifth of them seen only once. The sample holds a few counts of this clonotype. Its target is unknown. Study results and caveats: Both a roughly 65% sensitivity and a roughly 75% specificity characterized the model's predictions of ophthalmopathy progression.

V was shortened by 0 bases and J by 6 bases, with 12 bases between the two germline ends. Germline V gene lookup returns CDR1 SGDLS and CDR2 YYNGEE. The CDR3 contains 14 residues. No ophthalmopathy within 18 months of follow-up signified stable hyperthyroidism. Clinical symptoms, serum thyroxine, TRAb, thyroid ultrasound and orbital computed tomography formed the basis of diagnosis. The sequenced material came from peripheral blood. This TCR came from a woman under 30 with stable Graves' hyperthyroidism. Some clones in this sample may be carry-over from other donors' samples. The chain couples TRBV9 to TRBJ1-2, with D uncertain. CDR3 loop: CASSVARTGNGYTF. CDR3 DNA: TGTGCCAGCAGCGTAGCCCGGACCGGGAATGGCTACACCTTC. The variable domain in full, with the rest retrieved from reference TRBV9 and TRBJ1-2, is DSGVTQTPKHLITATGQRVTLRCSPRSGDLSVYWYQQSLDQGLQFLIQYYNGEERAKGNILERFSAQQFPDLHSELNLSSLELGDSALYFCASSVARTGNGYTFGSGTRLTVV.